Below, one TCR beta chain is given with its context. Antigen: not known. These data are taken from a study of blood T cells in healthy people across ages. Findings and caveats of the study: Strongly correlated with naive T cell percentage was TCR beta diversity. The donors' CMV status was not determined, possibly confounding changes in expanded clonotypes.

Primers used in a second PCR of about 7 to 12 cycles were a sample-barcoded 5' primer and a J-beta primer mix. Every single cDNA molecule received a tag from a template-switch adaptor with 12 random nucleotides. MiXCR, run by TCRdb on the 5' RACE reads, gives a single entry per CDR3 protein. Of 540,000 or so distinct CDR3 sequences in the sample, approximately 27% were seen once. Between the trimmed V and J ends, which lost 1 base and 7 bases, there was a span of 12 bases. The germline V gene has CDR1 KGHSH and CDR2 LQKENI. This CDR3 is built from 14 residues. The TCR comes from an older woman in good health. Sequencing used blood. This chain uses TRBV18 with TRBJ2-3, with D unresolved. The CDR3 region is CASSPQGRINTQYF. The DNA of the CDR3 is TGTGCCAGCTCACCACAGGGCAGGATTAATACGCAGTATTTT. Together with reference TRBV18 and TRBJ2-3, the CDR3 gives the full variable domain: NAGVMQNPRHLVRRRGQEARLRCSPMKGHSHVYWYRQLPEEGLKFMVYLQKENIIDESGMPKERFSAEFPKEGPSILRIQQVVRGDSAAYFCASSPQGRINTQYFGPGTRLTVL.